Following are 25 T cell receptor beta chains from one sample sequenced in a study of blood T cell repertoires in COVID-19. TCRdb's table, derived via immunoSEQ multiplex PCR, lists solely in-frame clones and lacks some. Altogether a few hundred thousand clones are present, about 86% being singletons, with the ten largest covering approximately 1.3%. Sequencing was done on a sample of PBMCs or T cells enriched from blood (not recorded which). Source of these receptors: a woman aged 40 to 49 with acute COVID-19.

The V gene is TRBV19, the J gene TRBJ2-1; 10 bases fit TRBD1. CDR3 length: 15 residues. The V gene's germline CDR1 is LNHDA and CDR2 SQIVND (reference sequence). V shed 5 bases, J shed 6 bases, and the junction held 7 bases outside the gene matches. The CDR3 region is CASSSRGQGSNEQFF. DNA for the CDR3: TGTGCCAGTAGTTCCCGGGGACAGGGGAGCAATGAGCAGTTCTTC.

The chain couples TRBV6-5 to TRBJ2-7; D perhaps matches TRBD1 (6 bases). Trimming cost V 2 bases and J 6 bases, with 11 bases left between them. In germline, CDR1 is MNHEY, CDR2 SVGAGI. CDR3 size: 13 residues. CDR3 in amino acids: CASSYGGPREQYF. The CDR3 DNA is TGTGCCAGCAGTTACGGGGGCCCCCGCGAGCAGTACTTC.

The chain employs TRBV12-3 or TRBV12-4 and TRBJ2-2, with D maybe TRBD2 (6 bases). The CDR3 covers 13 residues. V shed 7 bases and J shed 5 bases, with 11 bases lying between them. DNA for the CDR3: TGTGCCAGCAAGTCTAGCGAGACCGGGGAGCTGTTTTTT. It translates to CASKSSETGELFF.

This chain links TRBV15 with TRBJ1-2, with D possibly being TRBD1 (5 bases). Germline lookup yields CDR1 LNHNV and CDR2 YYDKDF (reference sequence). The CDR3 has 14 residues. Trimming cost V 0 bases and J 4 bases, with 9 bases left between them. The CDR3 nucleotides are TGTGCCACCAGCAGAGAGAGGCAGGGCTATGGCTACACCTTC. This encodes CATSRERQGYGYTF.

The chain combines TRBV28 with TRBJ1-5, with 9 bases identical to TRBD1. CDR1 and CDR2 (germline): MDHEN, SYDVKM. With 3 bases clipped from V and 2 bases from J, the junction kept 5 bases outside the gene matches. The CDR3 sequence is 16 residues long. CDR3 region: CASSLGGQGGNQPQHF. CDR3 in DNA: TGTGCCAGCAGTTTGGGGGGACAGGGAGGCAATCAGCCCCAGCATTTT.

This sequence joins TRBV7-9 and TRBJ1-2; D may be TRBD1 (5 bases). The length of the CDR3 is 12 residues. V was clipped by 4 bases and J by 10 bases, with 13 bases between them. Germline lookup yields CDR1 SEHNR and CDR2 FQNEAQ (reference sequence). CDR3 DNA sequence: TGTGCCAGCAGCTCCCCTGGGGGGGACTACACCTTC. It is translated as CASSSPGGDYTF.

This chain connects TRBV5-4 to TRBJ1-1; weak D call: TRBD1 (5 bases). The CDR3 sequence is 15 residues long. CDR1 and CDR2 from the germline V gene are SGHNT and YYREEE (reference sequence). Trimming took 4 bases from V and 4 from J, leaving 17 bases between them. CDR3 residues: CASSPGSGGGTEAFF. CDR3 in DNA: TGTGCCAGCAGCCCAGGGTCCGGGGGTGGCACTGAAGCTTTCTTT.

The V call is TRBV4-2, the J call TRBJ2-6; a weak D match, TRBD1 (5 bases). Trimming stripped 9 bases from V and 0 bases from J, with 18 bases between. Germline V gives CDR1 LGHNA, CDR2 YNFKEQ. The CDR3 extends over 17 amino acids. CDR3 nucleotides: TGTGCCAGTCAGCGAGCCAGGGTCAGCTCTGGGGCCAACGTCCTGACTTTC. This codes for CASQRARVSSGANVLTF.

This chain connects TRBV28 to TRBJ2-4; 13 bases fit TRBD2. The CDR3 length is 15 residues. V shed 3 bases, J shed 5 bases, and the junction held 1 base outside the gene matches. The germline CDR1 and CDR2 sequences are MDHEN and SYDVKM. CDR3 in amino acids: CASSFTSGRENIQYF. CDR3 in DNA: TGTGCCAGCAGTTTTACTAGCGGGAGGGAAAACATTCAGTACTTC. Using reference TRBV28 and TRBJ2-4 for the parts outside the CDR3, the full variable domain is DVKVTQSSRYLVKRTGEKVFLECVQDMDHENMFWYRQDPGLGLRLIYFSYDVKMKEKGDIPEGYSVSREKKERFSLILESASTNQTSMYLCASSFTSGRENIQYFGAGTRLSVL.

As DNA, the CDR3 is TGTGCCAGTAGCGGACAGGGCGTTACTGAAGCTTTCTTT. Amino acid sequence: CASSGQGVTEAFF. The chain couples TRBV19 to TRBJ1-1; the match to TRBD1 covers 8 bases. V was pared by 6 bases and J by 5 bases, with 5 bases of the junction left unmatched. The CDR3 spans 13 residues. Germline loops: CDR1 LNHDA, CDR2 SQIVND (reference sequence).

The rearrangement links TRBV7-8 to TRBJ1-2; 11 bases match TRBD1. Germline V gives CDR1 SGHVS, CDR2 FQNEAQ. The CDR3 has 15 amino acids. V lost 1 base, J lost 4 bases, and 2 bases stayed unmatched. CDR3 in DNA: TGTGCCAGCAGCTTAGGAGGGACAGGGGGCTATGGCTACACCTTC. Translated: CASSLGGTGGYGYTF. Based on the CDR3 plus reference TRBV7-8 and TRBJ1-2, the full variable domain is GAGVSQSPRYKVAKRGQDVALRCDPISGHVSLFWYQQALGQGPEFLTYFQNEAQLDKSGLPSDRFFAERPEGSVSTLKIQRTQQEDSAVYLCASSLGGTGGYGYTFGSGTRLTVV.

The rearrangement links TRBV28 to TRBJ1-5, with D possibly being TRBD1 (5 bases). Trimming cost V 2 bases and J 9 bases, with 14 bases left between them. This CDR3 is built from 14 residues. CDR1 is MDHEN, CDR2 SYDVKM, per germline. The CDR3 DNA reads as TGTGCCAGCAGTTTAATGTCAGGGTCGGGGCCCCAGCATTTT. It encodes CASSLMSGSGPQHF. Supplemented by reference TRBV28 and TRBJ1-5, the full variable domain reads DVKVTQSSRYLVKRTGEKVFLECVQDMDHENMFWYRQDPGLGLRLIYFSYDVKMKEKGDIPEGYSVSREKKERFSLILESASTNQTSMYLCASSLMSGSGPQHFGDGTRLSIL.

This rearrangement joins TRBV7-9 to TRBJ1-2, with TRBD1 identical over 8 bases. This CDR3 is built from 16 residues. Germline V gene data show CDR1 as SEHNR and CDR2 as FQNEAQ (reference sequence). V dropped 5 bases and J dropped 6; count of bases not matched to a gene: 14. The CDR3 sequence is CASSEGGFAGGDGYTF. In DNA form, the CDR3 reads TGTGCCAGCAGCGAAGGAGGCTTTGCAGGGGGCGATGGCTACACCTTC.

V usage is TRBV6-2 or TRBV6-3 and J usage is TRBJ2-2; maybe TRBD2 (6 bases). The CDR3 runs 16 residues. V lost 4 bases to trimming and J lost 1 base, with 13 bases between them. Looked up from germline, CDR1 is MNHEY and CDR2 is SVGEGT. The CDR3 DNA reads TGTGCCAGCAGTTCCACCGGGACTCTGAACACCGGGGAGCTGTTTTTT. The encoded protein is CASSSTGTLNTGELFF.

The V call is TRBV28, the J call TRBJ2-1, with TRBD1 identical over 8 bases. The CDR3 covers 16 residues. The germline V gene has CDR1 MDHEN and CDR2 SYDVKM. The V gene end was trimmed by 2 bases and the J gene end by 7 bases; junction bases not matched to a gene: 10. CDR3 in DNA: TGTGCCAGCAGTTTACCAGGGGGCGACCGATTTAATGAGCAGTTCTTC. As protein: CASSLPGGDRFNEQFF.

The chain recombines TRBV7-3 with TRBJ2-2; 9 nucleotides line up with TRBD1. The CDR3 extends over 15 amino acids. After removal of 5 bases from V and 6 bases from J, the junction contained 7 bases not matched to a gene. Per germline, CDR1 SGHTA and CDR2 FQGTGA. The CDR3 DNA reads TGTGCCAGCAGCGCGGGACAGGGCCGTTCCGGGGAGCTGTTTTTT. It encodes CASSAGQGRSGELFF.

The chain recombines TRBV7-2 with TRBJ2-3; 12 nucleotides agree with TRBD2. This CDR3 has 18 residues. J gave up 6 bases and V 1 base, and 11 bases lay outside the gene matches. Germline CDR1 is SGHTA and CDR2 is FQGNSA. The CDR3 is CASSLVPSSGGVGDTQYF. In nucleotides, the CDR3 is TGTGCCAGCAGCTTAGTTCCCTCTAGCGGGGGGGTAGGCGATACGCAGTATTTT.

This chain's CDR3 is CASSQVVNQPQHF. As DNA, the CDR3 is TGTGCCAGCAGCCAAGTCGTGAATCAGCCCCAGCATTTT. V is TRBV14 and J is TRBJ1-5; no reliable D call. The germline V and J ends were trimmed by 1 base and 4 bases, with 5 bases remaining between them. The germline V gene has CDR1 SGHDN and CDR2 FVKESK. CDR3 length: 13 residues.

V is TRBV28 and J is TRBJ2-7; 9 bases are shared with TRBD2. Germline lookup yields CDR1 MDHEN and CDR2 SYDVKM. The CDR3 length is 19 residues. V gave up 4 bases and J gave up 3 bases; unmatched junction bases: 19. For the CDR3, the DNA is TGTGCCAGCAGTTCCCCGGGTAGCGGGAGAGGGGGGGGTATCTACGAGCAGTACTTC. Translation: CASSSPGSGRGGGIYEQYF.

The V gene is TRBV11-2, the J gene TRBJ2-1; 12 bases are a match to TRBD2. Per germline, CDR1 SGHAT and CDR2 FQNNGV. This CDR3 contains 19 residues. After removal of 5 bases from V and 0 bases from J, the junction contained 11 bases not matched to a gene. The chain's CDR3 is CASSPYPGLAGNSYNEQFF. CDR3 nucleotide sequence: TGTGCCAGCAGCCCCTATCCCGGACTAGCGGGGAACTCCTACAATGAGCAGTTCTTC.

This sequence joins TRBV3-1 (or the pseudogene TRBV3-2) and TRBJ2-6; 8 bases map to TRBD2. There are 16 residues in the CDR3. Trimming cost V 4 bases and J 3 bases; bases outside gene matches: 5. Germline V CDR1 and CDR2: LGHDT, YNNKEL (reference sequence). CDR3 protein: CASSPRGGRGANVLTF. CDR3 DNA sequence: TGTGCCAGCAGCCCACGGGGGGGGCGTGGGGCCAACGTCCTGACTTTC.

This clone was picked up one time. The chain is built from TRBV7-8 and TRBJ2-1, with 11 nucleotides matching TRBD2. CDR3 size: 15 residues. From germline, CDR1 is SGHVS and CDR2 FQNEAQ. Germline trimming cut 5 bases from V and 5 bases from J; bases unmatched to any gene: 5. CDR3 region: CASSLGTSGNNEQFF. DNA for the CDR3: TGTGCCAGCAGCCTCGGGACTAGCGGTAACAATGAGCAGTTCTTC. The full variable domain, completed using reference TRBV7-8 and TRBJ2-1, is GAGVSQSPRYKVAKRGQDVALRCDPISGHVSLFWYQQALGQGPEFLTYFQNEAQLDKSGLPSDRFFAERPEGSVSTLKIQRTQQEDSAVYLCASSLGTSGNNEQFFGPGTRLTVL.

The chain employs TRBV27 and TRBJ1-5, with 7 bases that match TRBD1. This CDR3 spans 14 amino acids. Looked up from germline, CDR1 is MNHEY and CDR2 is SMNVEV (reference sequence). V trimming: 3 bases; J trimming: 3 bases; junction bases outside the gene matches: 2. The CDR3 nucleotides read TGTGCCAGCAGTTTGACAGGGCCCAATCAGCCCCAGCATTTT. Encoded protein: CASSLTGPNQPQHF.

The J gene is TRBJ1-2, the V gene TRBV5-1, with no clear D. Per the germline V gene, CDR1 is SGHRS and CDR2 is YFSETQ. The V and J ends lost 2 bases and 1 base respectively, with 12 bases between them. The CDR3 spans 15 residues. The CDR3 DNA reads TGCGCCAGCAGCTTAGCCCCTAGTAGTAACTATGGCTACACCTTC. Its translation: CASSLAPSSNYGYTF.

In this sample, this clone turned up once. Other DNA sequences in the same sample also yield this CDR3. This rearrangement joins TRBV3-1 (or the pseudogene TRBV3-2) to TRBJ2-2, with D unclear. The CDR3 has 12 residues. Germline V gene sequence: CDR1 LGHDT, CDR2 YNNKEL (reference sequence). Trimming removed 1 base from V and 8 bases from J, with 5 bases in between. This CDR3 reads CASSQVAGELFF. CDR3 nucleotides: TGTGCCAGCAGCCAAGTAGCTGGGGAGCTGTTTTTT.